These 25 T cell receptor beta chains came from one sample sequenced in a study of human CD8 memory T cell subsets. UMI-labeled 5' RACE was the method by which TCR beta libraries were made. TCRdb re-called the 5' RACE reads and catalogs CDR3 proteins one per entry, DNA excluded. This sample's table reports more than 7,500 distinct CDR3 sequences. Sequenced sample: CD8+ T cells from PBMCs. These TCRs come from a human donor in good health.

Here the CDR3 reads CASSDISDLNYGYTF. The J gene is TRBJ1-2, the V gene TRBV2. The CDR3 has 15 amino acids. CDR1 and CDR2 from the germline V gene are SNHLY and FYNNEI.

The J gene is TRBJ2-7, the V gene TRBV7-6; no DNA is available, so the TRBD2 call from TCRdb remains unchecked. The CDR3 loop spans 14 amino acids. Germline-derived CDR1 and CDR2 are SGHVS and FNYEAQ. CDR3 loop: CASSPDSASYEQYF. Using reference TRBV7-6 and TRBJ2-7 for the parts outside the CDR3, the full variable domain is GAGVSQSPRYKVTKRGQDVALRCDPISGHVSLYWYRQALGQGPEFLTYFNYEAQQDKSGLPNDRFSAERPEGSISTLTIQRTEQRDSAMYRCASSPDSASYEQYFGPGTRLTVT.

The chain uses TRBV7-9 and TRBJ2-3; there is no DNA to check the TCRdb D call of TRBD2. This CDR3 has 14 residues. Per germline, CDR1 SEHNR and CDR2 FQNEAQ (reference sequence). CDR3 loop: CASGRASVPDTQYF.

This clonotype is classed as medium-sized (0.01 to 0.1%) by frequency. This chain connects TRBV5-5 to TRBJ2-1; TCRdb reports TRBD1, a call that lacks DNA to check it against. CDR3 length: 15 residues. CDR1 and CDR2 (germline): SGHKS, YYEKEE (reference sequence). This CDR3 is CASSLMGEAYNEQFF.

The chain carries TRBV20-1 and TRBJ2-7; TCRdb selects TRBD1, and the lack of DNA leaves this call unchecked. The CDR3 totals 15 residues. Germline-derived CDR1 and CDR2 are DFQATT and SNEGSKA (reference sequence). CDR3 residues: CSARPLTGGIYEQYF.

The CDR3 is CASSYGAGTPDEAFF. The chain carries TRBV6-5 and TRBJ1-1; with no DNA, the TCRdb D assignment of TRBD1 cannot be verified. CDR3 length equals 15 residues. Germline CDR1 reads MNHEY; CDR2 reads SVGAGI.

V is TRBV28 and J is TRBJ2-1; absent DNA, TCRdb's TRBD1 call cannot be checked. Germline CDR1 MDHEN, CDR2 SYDVKM. The CDR3 spans 14 residues. The CDR3 spells CASSYHGGYNEQFF.

The V call is TRBV29-1, the J call TRBJ2-1; TCRdb lists TRBD2, though no DNA is available to test this call. Per the germline V gene, CDR1 is SQVTM and CDR2 is ANQGSEA. The CDR3 extends over 13 amino acids. CDR3 sequence: CSVAPSGSNEQFF.

The chain is built from TRBV28 and TRBJ2-1; TCRdb proposes TRBD2, but this gene call is untestable without DNA. The V gene's germline CDR1 is MDHEN and CDR2 SYDVKM. The CDR3 consists of 15 residues. The CDR3 here is CASSLLQGGYNEQFF.

The gene calls are TRBV29-1 and TRBJ1-2. This CDR3 is 16 amino acids long. Germline values: CDR1 SQVTM, CDR2 ANQGSEA. The CDR3 protein is CSVEGAHKLTNYGYTF.

This chain links TRBV5-4 with TRBJ2-7. CDR3 length: 12 amino acids. CDR1 is SGHNT and CDR2 is YYREEE in the germline V gene (reference sequence). The CDR3 spells CASSDGSYEQYF.

The J gene is TRBJ2-3, the V gene TRBV5-1; the D gene TCRdb calls, TRBD1, cannot be checked with no DNA. CDR3 length: 18 amino acids. From germline, CDR1 is SGHRS and CDR2 YFSETQ. The CDR3 loop is CASSLVFFGTGSTDTQYF.

This chain joins TRBV13 and TRBJ2-4; TCRdb selects TRBD1, and the lack of DNA leaves this call unchecked. CDR1 and CDR2 from the germline V gene are PRHDT and FYEKMQ (reference sequence). This CDR3 contains 15 residues. CDR3 region: CASSHGQVAKNIQYF. The whole variable domain, filled in from reference TRBV13 and TRBJ2-4, reads AAGVIQSPRHLIKEKRETATLKCYPIPRHDTVYWYQQGPGQDPQFLISFYEKMQSDKGSIPDRFSAQQFSDYHSELNMSSLELGDSALYFCASSHGQVAKNIQYFGAGTRLSVL.

The genes are TRBV7-9 and TRBJ2-1; no DNA is available, so the TRBD1 call from TCRdb remains unchecked. CDR3 length equals 18 residues. Germline assignment: CDR1 SEHNR and CDR2 FQNEAQ (reference sequence). This CDR3 reads CAFTYSGMGASSYNEQFF. The whole variable domain, filled in from reference TRBV7-9 and TRBJ2-1, reads DTGVSQNPRHKITKRGQNVTFRCDPISEHNRLYWYRQTLGQGPEFLTYFQNEAQLEKSRLLSDRFSAERPKGSFSTLEIQRTEQGDSAMYLCAFTYSGMGASSYNEQFFGPGTRLTVL.

J is TRBJ1-2 and V is TRBV6-2 or TRBV6-3; the D call of TRBD1 rests on TCRdb alone, since no DNA is present to check it. Germline lookup yields CDR1 MNHEY and CDR2 SVGEGT. This CDR3 is built from 17 residues. CDR3 region: CASRGPQGETTNYGYTF.

The V gene is TRBV7-9, the J gene TRBJ2-7; TCRdb names TRBD1, which stays unverified in the absence of DNA. Germline V lookup: CDR1 SEHNR, CDR2 FQNEAQ (reference sequence). This CDR3 is 14 amino acids long. CDR3 in amino acids: CASSFVRGREEQYF.

The chain has TRBV25-1 and TRBJ1-1. CDR1 is MGHDK and CDR2 is SYGVNS in the germline V gene. The CDR3 is 14 amino acids. CDR3: CASSEYRENTEAFF.

The CDR3 spells CASSRRSGQGHSPLHF. The chain links TRBV7-9 to TRBJ1-6; TCRdb reports TRBD1, a call that lacks DNA to check it against. The CDR3 length is 16 residues. Germline assignment: CDR1 SEHNR and CDR2 FQNEAQ (reference sequence).

This sequence joins TRBV12-3 or TRBV12-4 and TRBJ2-7. CDR3 size: 13 residues. CDR3 region: CASSLGSSYEQYF.

This rearrangement joins TRBV14 to TRBJ2-7. There are 13 residues in the CDR3. Germline V gene data show CDR1 as SGHDN and CDR2 as FVKESK. The CDR3: CASSQDGVNEQYF.

This sequence joins TRBV29-1 and TRBJ2-1; TCRdb's D call, TRBD2, is unchecked because there is no DNA. This CDR3 contains 15 residues. Germline-derived CDR1 and CDR2 are SQVTM and ANQGSEA. CDR3: CSVEDLVSEDNEQFF.

The V gene is TRBV7-3, the J gene TRBJ2-1. Germline assignment: CDR1 SGHTA and CDR2 FQGTGA. This CDR3 has 16 amino acids. This chain's CDR3 is CASSLMMVSSYNEQFF.

The CDR3 reads CASSLRKAGRVDTQYF. This chain joins TRBV7-3 and TRBJ2-3; TCRdb gives TRBD2 as the D gene, but with no DNA this cannot be confirmed. The length of the CDR3 is 16 residues. Germline CDR1 is SGHTA and CDR2 is FQGTGA.

By frequency, this clonotype is medium-sized. The chain joins TRBV6-5 to TRBJ1-5; TCRdb's D call, TRBD1, is unchecked because there is no DNA. The CDR3 runs 14 residues. Per germline, CDR1 MNHEY and CDR2 SVGAGI. The CDR3 spells CASSQQGSNQPQHF.

The chain is built from TRBV7-9 and TRBJ2-7; TCRdb indicates TRBD2, and absent DNA this call remains unverified. Germline CDR1 and CDR2: SEHNR and FQNEAQ (reference sequence). CDR3 size: 17 residues. The CDR3 here is CASSPPGWGTSGYEQYF.